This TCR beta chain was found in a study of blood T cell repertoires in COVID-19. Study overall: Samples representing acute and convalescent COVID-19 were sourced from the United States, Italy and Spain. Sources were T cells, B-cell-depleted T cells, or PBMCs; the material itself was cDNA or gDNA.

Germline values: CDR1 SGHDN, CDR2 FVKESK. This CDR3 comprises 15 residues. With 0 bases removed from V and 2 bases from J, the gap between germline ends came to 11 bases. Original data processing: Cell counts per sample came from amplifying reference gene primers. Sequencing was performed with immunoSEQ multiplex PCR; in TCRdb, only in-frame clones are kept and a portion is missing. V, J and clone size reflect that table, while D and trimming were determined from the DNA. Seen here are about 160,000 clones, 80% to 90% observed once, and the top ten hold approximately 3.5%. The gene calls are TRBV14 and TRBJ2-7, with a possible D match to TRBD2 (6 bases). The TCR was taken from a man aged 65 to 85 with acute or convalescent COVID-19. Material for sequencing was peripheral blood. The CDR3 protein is CASSQDYGRAYEQYF. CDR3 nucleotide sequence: TGTGCCAGCAGCCAAGATTACGGGAGAGCCTACGAGCAGTACTTC.